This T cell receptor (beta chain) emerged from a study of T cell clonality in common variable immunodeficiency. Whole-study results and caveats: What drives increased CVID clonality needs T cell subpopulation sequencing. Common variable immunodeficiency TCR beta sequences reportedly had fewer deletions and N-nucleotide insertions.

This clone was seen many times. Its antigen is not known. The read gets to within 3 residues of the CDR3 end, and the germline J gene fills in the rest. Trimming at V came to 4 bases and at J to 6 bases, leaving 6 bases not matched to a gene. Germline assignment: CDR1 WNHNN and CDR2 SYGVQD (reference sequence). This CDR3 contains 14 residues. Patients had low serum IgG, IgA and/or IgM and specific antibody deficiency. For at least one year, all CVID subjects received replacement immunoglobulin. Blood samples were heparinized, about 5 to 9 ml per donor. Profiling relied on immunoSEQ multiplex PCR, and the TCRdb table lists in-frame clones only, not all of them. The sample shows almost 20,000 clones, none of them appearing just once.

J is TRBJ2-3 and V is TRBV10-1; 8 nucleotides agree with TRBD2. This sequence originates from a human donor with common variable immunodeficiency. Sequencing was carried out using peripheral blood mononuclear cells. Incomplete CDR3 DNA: TGCGCCAGCAGTGTCGGGGGGGAGGTTGATACG. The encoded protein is CASSVGGEVDT. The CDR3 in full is CASSVGGEVDTQYF.